A selection of T cell receptor beta chains follows, all from one sample in a study of T cells after somatic rescue of genetic block. Here immunoSEQ multiplex PCR was the method, and the copy in TCRdb shows in-frame clones only, minus some. This sample has around 10,000 clones, with 74% found just once. The sequenced material came from peripheral blood mononuclear cells (PBMCs). The receptors were sampled from a boy younger than 18. CDR3s include the opening cysteine and the closing phenylalanine or tryptophan. The D gene is left open where the match is weak. Where a row states a size, it is once, few, many or the class of an expanded clone; other rows omit it.

cdr3_aa: CASSLISLGTYEQYF; cdr3_nt: TGCGCCAGCAGCTTAATCAGTTTGGGTACCTACGAGCAGTACTTC; clone_size: NA; d_call: NA; j_call: TRBJ2-7; v_call: TRBV5-1
cdr3_aa: CASTPLDAWDRGNSPLHF; cdr3_nt: TGTGCCAGCACTCCCCTAGACGCCTGGGACAGGGGTAATTCACCCCTCCACTTT; clone_size: NA; d_call: TRBD1; j_call: TRBJ1-6; v_call: TRBV27
cdr3_aa: CASSLQALGELFF; cdr3_nt: TGTGCCAGCAGCTTGCAGGCGTTAGGGGAGCTGTTTTTT; clone_size: once; d_call: NA; j_call: TRBJ2-2; v_call: TRBV11-2
cdr3_aa: CASSVGRIQETQYF; cdr3_nt: TGTGCCAGCAGCGTAGGACGGATTCAAGAGACCCAGTACTTC; clone_size: NA; d_call: NA; j_call: TRBJ2-5; v_call: TRBV9
cdr3_aa: CASSLSGKTQYF; cdr3_nt: TGTGCCAGCAGTTTATCAGGGAAGACCCAGTACTTC; clone_size: few; d_call: NA; j_call: TRBJ2-5; v_call: TRBV28
cdr3_aa: CAWSPGMGQPQHF; cdr3_nt: TGTGCCTGGAGCCCAGGGATGGGTCAGCCCCAGCATTTT; clone_size: few; d_call: NA; j_call: TRBJ1-5; v_call: TRBV30
cdr3_aa: CASSPRQETEAFF; cdr3_nt: TGTGCCAGCTCACCCCGGCAGGAAACTGAAGCTTTCTTT; clone_size: few; d_call: NA; j_call: TRBJ1-1; v_call: TRBV18
cdr3_aa: CASSPRQGNEQYF; cdr3_nt: TGTGCCAGCTCACCAAGACAAGGCAACGAGCAGTACTTC; clone_size: NA; d_call: NA; j_call: TRBJ2-7; v_call: TRBV18
cdr3_aa: CASRNRPGYTGELFF; cdr3_nt: TGTGCCAGTAGAAATAGACCAGGGTACACCGGGGAGCTGTTTTTT; clone_size: few; d_call: NA; j_call: TRBJ2-2; v_call: TRBV19
cdr3_aa: CASSSSRGRNEKLFF; cdr3_nt: TGTGCCAGCAGCTCGTCGAGGGGGAGGAACGAAAAACTGTTTTTT; clone_size: once; d_call: NA; j_call: TRBJ1-4; v_call: TRBV7-9
cdr3_aa: CASSEASKAGWNEKLFF; cdr3_nt: TGTGCCAGCAGTGAAGCTTCAAAGGCAGGGTGGAATGAAAAACTGTTTTTT; clone_size: NA; d_call: NA; j_call: TRBJ1-4; v_call: TRBV6-1
cdr3_aa: CASSYDGLNTEAFF; cdr3_nt: TGTGCCAGCAGTTACGACGGATTGAACACTGAGGCTTTCTTT; clone_size: NA; d_call: NA; j_call: TRBJ1-1; v_call: TRBV6-5
cdr3_aa: CAWSLGQGPLGNQPQHF; cdr3_nt: TGTGCCTGGAGCTTGGGACAGGGCCCCCTGGGCAATCAGCCCCAGCATTTT; clone_size: few; d_call: TRBD1; j_call: TRBJ1-5; v_call: TRBV30
cdr3_aa: CASSSVKAQETQYF; cdr3_nt: TGCGCCAGCAGCTCTGTAAAAGCCCAAGAGACCCAGTACTTC; clone_size: NA; d_call: NA; j_call: TRBJ2-5; v_call: TRBV5-1
cdr3_aa: CASSSRTGSKYNEQFF; cdr3_nt: TGTGCCAGCAGTTCTCGAACAGGGTCCAAATACAATGAGCAGTTCTTC; clone_size: once; d_call: NA; j_call: TRBJ2-1; v_call: TRBV6-6
cdr3_aa: CASSPHRVGREQYF; cdr3_nt: TGTGCCAGCTCACCCCACAGGGTGGGTCGCGAGCAGTACTTC; clone_size: once; d_call: NA; j_call: TRBJ2-7; v_call: TRBV18
cdr3_aa: CASSPAGLGDYGYTF; cdr3_nt: TGTGCCAGCAGCCCCGCGGGCCTGGGTGACTATGGCTACACCTTC; clone_size: NA; d_call: NA; j_call: TRBJ1-2; v_call: TRBV11-2
cdr3_aa: CASSPRGLAGEEQYF; cdr3_nt: TGTGCCAGCAGTCCCCGGGGACTAGCGGGAGAGGAGCAGTACTTC; clone_size: NA; d_call: TRBD2; j_call: TRBJ2-7; v_call: TRBV25-1
cdr3_aa: CASSEETSGGANEQFF; cdr3_nt: TGTGCCAGCAGTGAAGAGACTAGCGGGGGGGCCAATGAGCAGTTCTTC; clone_size: NA; d_call: TRBD2; j_call: TRBJ2-1; v_call: TRBV6-1
cdr3_aa: CASSLGQKGNTIYF; cdr3_nt: TGTGCCAGCAGCTTGGGGCAGAAGGGAAACACCATATATTTT; clone_size: NA; d_call: NA; j_call: TRBJ1-3; v_call: TRBV5-4
cdr3_aa: CASSFWGRMDEQYF; cdr3_nt: TGTGCCAGCAGTTTCTGGGGGCGAATGGACGAGCAGTACTTC; clone_size: NA; d_call: NA; j_call: TRBJ2-7; v_call: TRBV28
cdr3_aa: CATSRAGGNEQYF; cdr3_nt: TGTGCCACCAGCAGGGCCGGGGGGAACGAGCAGTACTTC; clone_size: NA; d_call: TRBD2; j_call: TRBJ2-7; v_call: TRBV15